This TCR beta chain is drawn from a study of CXCR3-negative and CXCR3-positive naive CD8 T cells. Points from the study as a whole: Fresh PBMCs served for most assays, and CXCR3 expression fell partially after cryopreservation. TCR strength was inferred from TRB CDR3 properties, while surface CD5 was comparable between naive subsets.

As for this clonotype: What it binds is not known.

Germline loops: CDR1 MNHEY, CDR2 SVGAGI. The CDR3 is 12 residues long. Naive CD8+ T cells showed CD45RO-CCR7+CD27+CD95-. The TRB cDNA libraries were prepared by 5' RACE with UMI labels. Reprocessing the 5' RACE reads, TCRdb reports a single entry for every CDR3 protein and omits DNA. The ten top clones account for approximately 1.6%, within a sample of 50,000 to 65,000 distinct CDR3 sequences. The chain links TRBV6-5 to TRBJ2-2. Sequencing input: naive CXCR3- CD8+ T cells from blood. The subset was: CD45RO-CCR7+CD27+CD95- naive CD8+ T cells lacking CXCR3 (TNR3-). This sequence originates from a human donor in good health. Some clones in this sample may be carry-over from other donors' samples. CDR3 region: CASSYRTGELFF.